This TCR beta chain emerged from a study of T cells after yellow fever vaccination. The table lists this clonotype with a few counts. Antigen unknown. UMIs were added to TCR cDNA along with a universal primer site when it was made by 5'RACE template switching. Each CDR3 protein is one row after TCRdb ran MiXCR on the 5' RACE reads. The sample includes roughly 120,000 distinct CDR3 sequences, nearly 7.5% of them seen just once. There are 12 residues in the CDR3. From germline, CDR1 is GTSNPN and CDR2 SVGIG (reference sequence). J lost 6 bases, V lost 2 bases, and 3 bases had no gene match. Study-level results: The CD4 compartment and the CD8 compartment contained a small share of clonotypes in common. Subsequent booster samples again held most clones from primary vaccination (around 96% CD4, about 90% CD8).

Here the sequenced sample was CD4+ T cells sorted from PBMCs, taken about 10 days after the first yellow fever vaccination. This sequence was found in a man between 18 and 35 years old who received the YFV17D yellow fever vaccine. V gene TRBV30 combines with J gene TRBJ1-1; TRBD1 matches at 7 bases. CDR3: CAWSRQGSEAFF. The CDR3 DNA reads TGTGCCTGGAGTAGACAGGGTTCTGAAGCTTTCTTT.